The present T cell receptor (beta chain) was sequenced within a study of blood T cell repertoires in COVID-19. Study at large: In each case, the material was cDNA or gDNA derived from T cells, B-cell-depleted T cells, or PBMCs.

The table came from immunoSEQ multiplex PCR; TCRdb's copy has only in-frame clones and leaves some out. The sample carries 200,000 to 300,000 clones, roughly 85% recorded once. In germline, CDR1 is LNHDA, CDR2 SQIVND (reference sequence). J gave up 7 bases and V 4 bases, and 5 bases lay outside the gene matches. This CDR3 has 14 amino acids. V gene TRBV19 combines with J gene TRBJ1-5, with TRBD1 matching over 9 bases. The sequencing sample was made of PBMCs or T cells enriched from blood (not recorded which). The sequence came from a woman aged 50 to 60 with acute COVID-19. In DNA, the CDR3 is TGTGCCAGTAGTAGGGGACAGGGTGGCCAGCCCCAGCATTTT. This translates into CASSRGQGGQPQHF. Together with reference TRBV19 and TRBJ1-5, the CDR3 gives the full variable domain: DGGITQSPKYLFRKEGQNVTLSCEQNLNHDAMYWYRQDPGQGLRLIYYSQIVNDFQKGDIAEGYSVSREKKESFPLTVTSAQKNPTAFYLCASSRGQGGQPQHFGDGTRLSIL.